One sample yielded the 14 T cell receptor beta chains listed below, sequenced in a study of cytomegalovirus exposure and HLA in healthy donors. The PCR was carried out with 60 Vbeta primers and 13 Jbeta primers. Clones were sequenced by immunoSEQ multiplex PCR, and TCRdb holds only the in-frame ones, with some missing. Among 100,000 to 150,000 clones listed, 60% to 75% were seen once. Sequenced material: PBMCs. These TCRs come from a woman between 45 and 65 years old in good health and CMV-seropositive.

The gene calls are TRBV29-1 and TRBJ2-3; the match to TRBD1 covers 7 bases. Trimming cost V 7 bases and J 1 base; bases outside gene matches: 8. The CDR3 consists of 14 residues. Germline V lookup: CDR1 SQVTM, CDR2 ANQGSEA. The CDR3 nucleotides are TGCAGCGCCGGACAGGCCCTACGCACAGATACGCAGTATTTT. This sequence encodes CSAGQALRTDTQYF.

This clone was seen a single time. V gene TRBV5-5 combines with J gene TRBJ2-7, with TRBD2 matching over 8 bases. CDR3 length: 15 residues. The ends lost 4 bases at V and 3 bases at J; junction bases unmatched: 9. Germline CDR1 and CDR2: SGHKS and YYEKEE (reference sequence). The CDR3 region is CASSVAPGLGYEQYF. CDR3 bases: TGTGCCAGCAGCGTGGCCCCGGGACTAGGCTACGAGCAGTACTTC.

The DNA of the CDR3 is TGTGCCAGCAGTTCCCCGGGGCAGGGGGTCTCGGGCTACACCTTC. Protein product: CASSSPGQGVSGYTF. This chain uses TRBV28 with TRBJ1-2; TRBD1 agrees at 7 bases. J gave up 8 bases and V 4 bases, and 13 bases lay outside the gene matches. Germline V CDR1 and CDR2: MDHEN, SYDVKM. CDR3 length: 15 amino acids.

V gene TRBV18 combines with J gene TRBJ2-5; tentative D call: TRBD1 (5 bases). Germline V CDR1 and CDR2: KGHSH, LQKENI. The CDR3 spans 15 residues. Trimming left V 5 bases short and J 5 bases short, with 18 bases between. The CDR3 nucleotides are TGTGCCAGCTCAGCCTCTATTGGCAGACAGGAGACCCAGTACTTC. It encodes CASSASIGRQETQYF.

CDR3 sequence reads: CASSSLSPPPGKFGTEAFF. The CDR3 DNA is TGTGCCAGCAGCTCCCTTTCGCCTCCCCCCGGGAAATTCGGCACTGAAGCTTTCTTT. The genes are TRBV5-6 and TRBJ1-1, with D unclear. The CDR3 spans 19 residues. CDR1 is SGHDT and CDR2 is YYEEEE in the germline V gene. The V gene lost 3 bases and the J gene lost 4 bases, with 28 bases spanning the gap.

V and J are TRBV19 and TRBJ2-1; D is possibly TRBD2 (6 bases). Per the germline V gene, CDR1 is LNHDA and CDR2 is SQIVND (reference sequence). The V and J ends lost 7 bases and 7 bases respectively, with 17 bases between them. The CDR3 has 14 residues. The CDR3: CASTWGGGVNEQFF. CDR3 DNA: TGTGCCAGTACGTGGGGCGGAGGGGTGAATGAGCAGTTCTTC.

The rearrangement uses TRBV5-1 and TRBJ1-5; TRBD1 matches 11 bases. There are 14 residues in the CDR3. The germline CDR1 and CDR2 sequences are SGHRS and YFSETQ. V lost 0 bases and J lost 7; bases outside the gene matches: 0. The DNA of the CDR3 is TGCGCCAGCAGCTTGGGGACAGGGGGCCAGCCCCAGCATTTT. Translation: CASSLGTGGQPQHF.

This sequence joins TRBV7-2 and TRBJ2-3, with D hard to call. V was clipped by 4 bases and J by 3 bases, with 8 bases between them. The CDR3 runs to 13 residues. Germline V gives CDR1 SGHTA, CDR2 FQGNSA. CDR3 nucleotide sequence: TGTGCCAGCAGCTCCTTTTTAACAGATACGCAGTATTTT. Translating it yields CASSSFLTDTQYF.

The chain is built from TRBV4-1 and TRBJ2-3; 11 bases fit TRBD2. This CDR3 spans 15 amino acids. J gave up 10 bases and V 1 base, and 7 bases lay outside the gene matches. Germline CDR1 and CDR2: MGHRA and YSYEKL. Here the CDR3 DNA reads TGCGCCAGCAGCCAAGTAATTAGCGGGGGGGGTGCGCAGTATTTT. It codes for CASSQVISGGGAQYF.

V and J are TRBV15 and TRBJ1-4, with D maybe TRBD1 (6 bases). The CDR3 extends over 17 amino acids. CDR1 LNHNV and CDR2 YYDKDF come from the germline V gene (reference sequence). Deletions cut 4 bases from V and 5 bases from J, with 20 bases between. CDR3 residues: CATSKPGRPRGNEKLFF. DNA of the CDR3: TGTGCCACCAGCAAACCGGGACGCCCAAGGGGGAATGAAAAACTGTTTTTT.

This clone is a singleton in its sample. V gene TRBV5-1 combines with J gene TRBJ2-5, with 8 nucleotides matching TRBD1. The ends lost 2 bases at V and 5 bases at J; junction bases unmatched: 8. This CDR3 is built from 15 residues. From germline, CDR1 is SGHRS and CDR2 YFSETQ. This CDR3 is CASSFSQGGGETQYF. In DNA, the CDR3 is TGCGCCAGCAGCTTTTCACAGGGGGGCGGGGAGACCCAGTACTTC.

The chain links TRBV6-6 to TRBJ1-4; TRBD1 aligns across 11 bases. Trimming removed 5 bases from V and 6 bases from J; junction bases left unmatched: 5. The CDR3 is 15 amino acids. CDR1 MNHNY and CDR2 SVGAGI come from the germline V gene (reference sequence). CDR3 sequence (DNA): TGTGCCAGCAGTAGACCGGGACAGGGGGATGAAAAACTGTTTTTT. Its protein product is CASSRPGQGDEKLFF.

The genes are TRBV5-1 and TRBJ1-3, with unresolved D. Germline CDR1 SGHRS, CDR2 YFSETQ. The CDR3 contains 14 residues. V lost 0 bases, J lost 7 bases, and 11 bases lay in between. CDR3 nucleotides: TGCGCCAGCAGCTTGGACCTCTTCGGGAACACCATATATTTT. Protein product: CASSLDLFGNTIYF.

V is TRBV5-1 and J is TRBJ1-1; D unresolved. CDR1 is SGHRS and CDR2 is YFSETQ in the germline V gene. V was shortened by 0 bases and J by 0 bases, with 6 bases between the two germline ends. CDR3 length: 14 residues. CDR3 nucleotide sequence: TGCGCCAGCAGCTTGGGGCTGATGAACACTGAAGCTTTCTTT. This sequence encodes CASSLGLMNTEAFF.